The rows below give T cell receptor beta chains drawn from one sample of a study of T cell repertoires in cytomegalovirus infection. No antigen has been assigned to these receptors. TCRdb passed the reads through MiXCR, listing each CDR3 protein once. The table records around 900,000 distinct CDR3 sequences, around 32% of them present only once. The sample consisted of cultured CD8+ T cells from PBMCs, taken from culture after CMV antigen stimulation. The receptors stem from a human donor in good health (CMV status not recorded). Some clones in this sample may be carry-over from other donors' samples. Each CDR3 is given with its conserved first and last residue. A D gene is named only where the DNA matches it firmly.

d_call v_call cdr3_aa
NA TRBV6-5 CASSYSGDRYNEQFF
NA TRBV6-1 CASAGGNEQFF
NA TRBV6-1 CASSFGHAYGYTF
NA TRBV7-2 CASSLNRARDQPQHF
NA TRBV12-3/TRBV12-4 CASSFLGATGELFF
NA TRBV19 CASSIGFDFGQMRGYTF
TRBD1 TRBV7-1 CASTLPGTGETQYF
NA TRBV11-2 CASSLDPLGFGYTF
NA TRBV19 CASSTGTHYGYTF
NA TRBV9 CASSVAGGTGANVLTF
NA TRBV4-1 CASSQESVPNTGELFF
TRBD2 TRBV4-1 CASSQLAESDKFF
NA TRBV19 CASSIRFEAFF
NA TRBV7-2 CASSLGLDEQFF
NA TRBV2 CASSEADVTDTQYF
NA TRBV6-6 CAVRQEGTQYF
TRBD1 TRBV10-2 CASSGTGGWNTEAFF
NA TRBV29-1 CSARYATAGYTF
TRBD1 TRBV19 CASSSRTGGRETQYF
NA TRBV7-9 CASSPPPANEQFF
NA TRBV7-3 CASSLELSYNEQFF
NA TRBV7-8 CASSLFPGRGRSTGELFF
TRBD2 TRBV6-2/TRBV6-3 CASKTIRGGLAGASSYNEQFF
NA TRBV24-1 CATRSKAGNTIYF
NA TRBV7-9 CASSRAGPTDTQYF
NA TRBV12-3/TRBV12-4 CASTDSDRMVETQYF
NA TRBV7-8 CASSLEIGVNQPQHF
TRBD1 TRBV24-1 CATRPGQPFFNQPQHF
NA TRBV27 CASSLRQGIAGIQYF
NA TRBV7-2 CASSPLGGSNQPQHF
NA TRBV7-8 CASSLTRQSNQPQHF
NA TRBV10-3 CAISESSGRTAGELFF
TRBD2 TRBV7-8 CASSLGASGARGDTQYF
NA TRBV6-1 CASSYINPGQETQYF
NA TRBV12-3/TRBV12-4 CASAEGYGYTF
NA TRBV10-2 CASSTPFEGGTAFGQETQYF
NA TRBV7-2 CASSLNALETQYF
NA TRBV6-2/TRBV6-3 CASSHGGTGYNEQFF
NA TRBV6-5 CASWGGFGQPQHF
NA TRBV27 CASSLKVGLYEQYF
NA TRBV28 CASSLSAAGEQPQHF
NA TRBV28 CALGEGGGQETQYF
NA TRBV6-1 CASVMYGGPGDGYTF
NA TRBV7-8 CASSLRTGHNSPLHF
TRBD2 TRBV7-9 CASSRIPTSGEYTDTQYF